Presented here are 22 T cell receptor beta chains from one specimen sequenced in a study of cytotoxic CD8 clonotypes in ibrutinib-treated CLL. Produced via immunoSEQ multiplex PCR; TCRdb's table is partial and in-frame only. The repertoire consists of over 95,000 clones, with under 70% occurring once and the leading ten covering more than 35%. The material was PBMCs, obtained after 24 months of ibrutinib treatment. The receptors come from a human donor with chronic lymphocytic leukemia.

This clone appeared a single time. The gene calls are TRBV29-1 and TRBJ1-4; 10 nucleotides match TRBD1. Germline-derived CDR1 and CDR2 are SQVTM and ANQGSEA. Trimming at V came to 7 bases and at J to 8 bases, leaving 7 bases not matched to a gene. The CDR3 is made up of 13 amino acids. CDR3 sequence (DNA): TGCAGCGCTGGACAGGGGGAACGCGAAAAACTGTTTTTT. It is translated as CSAGQGEREKLFF.

The chain uses TRBV6-5 and TRBJ1-2, with TRBD1 matching over 7 bases. V lost 5 bases and J lost 8; bases outside the gene matches: 8. CDR1 MNHEY and CDR2 SVGAGI come from the germline V gene. This CDR3 has 13 amino acids. CDR3 nucleotides: TGTGCCAGCAGTGACACAGGGGCACGGGGCTACACCTTC. As protein: CASSDTGARGYTF.

This clone showed up just a few times. V gene TRBV14 combines with J gene TRBJ1-2; D gene uncertain. The CDR3 runs 13 residues. The V end lost 1 base, the J end lost 8 bases, and 11 bases lay between the germline ends. Germline CDR1 reads SGHDN; CDR2 reads FVKESK. CDR3 region: CASSQGRQIGYTF. Here the CDR3 DNA reads TGTGCCAGCAGCCAAGGACGTCAGATAGGCTACACCTTC.

This chain uses TRBV11-3 with TRBJ1-2; TRBD1 matches at 8 bases. J was trimmed by 7 bases and V by 5 bases; bases with no gene match: 15. Germline-derived CDR1 and CDR2 are SGHNT and YENEEA. The CDR3 covers 16 residues. The CDR3 DNA follows: TGTGCCAGCAGCATTAGTCCTGGACAGGGATTCCGTGGCTACACCTTC. Its protein is CASSISPGQGFRGYTF.

The J gene is TRBJ2-3, the V gene TRBV27, with D hard to call. The ends were cut back, 6 bases at V and 3 bases at J, with 16 bases in the middle. The CDR3 loop spans 15 amino acids. Germline V gives CDR1 MNHEY, CDR2 SMNVEV (reference sequence). The CDR3 region has the DNA TGTGCCAGCAGGGGAACCCCGGCTAGAACAGATACGCAGTATTTT. Translating it yields CASRGTPARTDTQYF.

The chain joins TRBV2 to TRBJ2-7, with a weak D call TRBD1 (6 bases). CDR1 is SNHLY, CDR2 FYNNEI, per germline. V lost 6 bases to trimming and J lost 5 bases, with 17 bases between them. The CDR3 has 14 residues. DNA for the CDR3: TGTGCCAGCAGAGAGGGGGTTTGGGAGAACGAGCAGTACTTC. It is translated as CASREGVWENEQYF.

The chain employs TRBV2 and TRBJ1-1, with D unresolved. Germline values: CDR1 SNHLY, CDR2 FYNNEI. The CDR3 contains 12 residues. V lost 4 bases, J lost 4 bases, and 7 bases lay in between. CDR3 amino acids: CASSVVGTEAFF. As DNA, the CDR3 is TGTGCCAGCAGTGTCGTGGGCACTGAAGCTTTCTTT.

This clone was counted a single time. V usage is TRBV12-5 and J usage is TRBJ1-2; tentative D call: TRBD1 (5 bases). The germline CDR1 and CDR2 sequences are LGHNT and FRNRAP. This CDR3 region has 16 residues. Trimming took off 0 bases at V and 3 bases at J, with 14 bases between the two ends. CDR3 in amino acids: CASGLVLGGTDYGYTF. CDR3 nucleotide sequence: TGTGCTAGTGGTTTGGTACTGGGGGGGACGGACTATGGCTACACCTTC.

The chain recombines TRBV7-2 with TRBJ1-2; 7 nucleotides agree with TRBD1. CDR1 and CDR2 (germline): SGHTA, FQGNSA. The V and J ends lost 0 bases and 4 bases, in that order; junction bases with no gene match: 5. The CDR3 spans 15 residues. The chain's CDR3 is CASSLADRVGYGYTF. Here the CDR3 DNA reads TGTGCCAGCAGCTTAGCCGACAGGGTAGGCTATGGCTACACCTTC.

The chain recombines TRBV6-1 with TRBJ2-7, with D unresolved. CDR1 is MNHNS and CDR2 is SASEGT in the germline V gene. The CDR3 loop spans 14 amino acids. Deletions cut 6 bases from V and 3 bases from J, with 15 bases between. The CDR3 sequence: CASSPVLSSYEQYF. CDR3 DNA sequence: TGTGCCAGCAGCCCAGTACTTTCAAGCTACGAGCAGTACTTC.

The V gene is TRBV18, the J gene TRBJ1-6; no clear D. From germline, CDR1 is KGHSH and CDR2 LQKENI. The CDR3 has 14 amino acids. The germline V and J ends were trimmed by 3 bases and 10 bases, with 13 bases remaining between them. CDR3 bases: TGTGCCAGCTCACCTGGGAGGGTAGGCTCACCCCTCCACTTT. This encodes CASSPGRVGSPLHF.

This clone was seen a handful of times. The V call is TRBV19, the J call TRBJ1-2; D gene uncertain. Trimming cost V 10 bases and J 5 bases, with 11 bases left between them. This CDR3 is 11 amino acids long. Germline V gives CDR1 LNHDA, CDR2 SQIVND (reference sequence). The CDR3 nucleotides are TGTGCCATCTTAGACTTTTATGGCTACACCTTC. As protein: CAILDFYGYTF.

This sequence joins TRBV7-3 and TRBJ2-1; D may match TRBD1 or TRBD2 (6 bases each). Trimming removed 6 bases at V and 4 bases at J, with 10 bases between. Germline values: CDR1 SGHTA, CDR2 FQGTGA. The CDR3 has 13 amino acids. DNA of the CDR3: TGTGCCAGCAGTGGGGGGCAGTACAATGAGCAGTTCTTC. Protein: CASSGGQYNEQFF.

This clone was observed a handful of times. The chain recombines TRBV7-2 with TRBJ2-5, with TRBD1 matching 11 bases. Trimming removed 5 bases from V and 5 bases from J; junction bases left unmatched: 7. The CDR3 covers 15 residues. CDR1 is SGHTA, CDR2 FQGNSA, per germline. The CDR3 protein is CASSPGQGAGETQYF. For the CDR3, the DNA is TGTGCCAGCAGCCCCGGACAGGGGGCTGGGGAGACCCAGTACTTC.

The chain employs TRBV7-9 and TRBJ2-6, with D unresolved. The germline CDR1 and CDR2 sequences are SEHNR and FQNEAQ (reference sequence). The CDR3 sequence is 16 residues long. Trimming stripped 5 bases from V and 0 bases from J, with 11 bases between. CDR3 bases: TGTGCCAGCAGCCCACTGGGGATCTCTGGGGCCAACGTCCTGACTTTC. Translation gives CASSPLGISGANVLTF. The whole variable domain, remainder taken from reference TRBV7-9 and TRBJ2-6, is DTGVSQNPRHKITKRGQNVTFRCDPISEHNRLYWYRQTLGQGPEFLTYFQNEAQLEKSRLLSDRFSAERPKGSFSTLEIQRTEQGDSAMYLCASSPLGISGANVLTFGAGSRLTVL.

The table lists this clone with many counts. This chain joins TRBV19 and TRBJ1-1; D call uncertain. Germline loops: CDR1 LNHDA, CDR2 SQIVND (reference sequence). The CDR3 runs 13 residues. Trimming removed 5 bases at V and 5 bases at J, with 12 bases between. CDR3 nucleotide sequence: TGTGCCAGTAGTCACCCGGGAGGGACTGAAGCTTTCTTT. It encodes CASSHPGGTEAFF.

The DNA of the CDR3 is TGTGCCGCGGGAGGAACTCAGTACTTC. Translated, it gives CAAGGTQYF. This sequence joins TRBV6-4 and TRBJ2-7, with TRBD2 matching 8 bases. The CDR3 covers 9 residues. Germline assignment: CDR1 MRHNA and CDR2 SNTAGT. V shed 11 bases and J 10 bases; nucleotides not matched to a gene: 4.

This clone was seen just once. This chain connects TRBV6-1 to TRBJ2-7; 7 bases agree with TRBD1. The CDR3 extends over 14 amino acids. The germline V gene encodes CDR1 MNHNS and CDR2 SASEGT. Trimming at V came to 3 bases and at J to 4 bases, leaving 6 bases not matched to a gene. CDR3 sequence (DNA): TGTGCCAGCAGTGATTCGACAGGGAAGTACGAGCAGTACTTC. Amino acid sequence: CASSDSTGKYEQYF.

V gene TRBV5-6 combines with J gene TRBJ2-3; tentatively, D is TRBD2 (5 bases). In germline, CDR1 is SGHDT, CDR2 YYEEEE. CDR3 size: 13 residues. V shed 2 bases and J shed 3 bases, with 7 bases lying between them. CDR3 in amino acids: CASSFEGTDTQYF. CDR3 bases: TGTGCCAGCAGCTTCGAGGGTACAGATACGCAGTATTTT.

The chain is built from TRBV30 and TRBJ2-3; D not certain. V was trimmed by 4 bases and J by 6 bases, leaving 11 bases between them. CDR1 GTSNPN and CDR2 SVGIG come from the germline V gene (reference sequence). The CDR3 runs to 12 residues. DNA for the CDR3: TGTGCCTGGAATTTCGGCGTCGATACGCAGTATTTT. This sequence encodes CAWNFGVDTQYF. The variable domain in full, with the rest retrieved from reference TRBV30 and TRBJ2-3, is SQTIHQWPATLVQPVGSPLSLECTVEGTSNPNLYWYRQAAGRGLQLLFYSVGIGQISSEVPQNLSASRPQDRQFILSSKKLLLSDSGFYLCAWNFGVDTQYFGPGTRLTVL.

This clone was picked up a small number of times. The gene calls are TRBV25-1 and TRBJ2-2; D is ambiguous. Deletions cut 4 bases from V and 4 bases from J, with 7 bases between. The CDR3 length is 13 residues. Germline lookup yields CDR1 MGHDK and CDR2 SYGVNS. The CDR3 here is CASSAPPTGELFF. As DNA, the CDR3 is TGTGCCAGCAGTGCGCCGCCCACCGGGGAGCTGTTTTTT.

The chain couples TRBV5-1 to TRBJ2-3; D ambiguous. The CDR3 is 14 residues long. Trimming cost V 2 bases and J 6 bases, with 13 bases left between them. The germline gives CDR1 SGHRS, CDR2 YFSETQ. CDR3 DNA: TGCGCCAGCAGCTTAGGGTCCTACCGCGATACGCAGTATTTT. Residues: CASSLGSYRDTQYF.